The 2 T cell receptor beta chains below all came from one sample that was sequenced in a study of CD8+ T cells in alopecia areata. It was cDNA, reverse transcribed from extracted RNA, that served as the sequencing template. Produced via immunoSEQ multiplex PCR; TCRdb's table is partial and in-frame only. The data show hundreds of thousands of clones, with under 70% seen just once and more than 0.95% held by the top ten. The input for sequencing was CD4+ T cells sorted from blood, taken at week 0. These receptor sequences come from a human donor with alopecia areata.

This clone has a handful of counts. CDR3 bases: TGCAGTGCTATGGCCCCCCAGCATTTT. Amino acids: CSAMAPQHF. V gene TRBV20-1 combines with J gene TRBJ1-5; no definite D call. The CDR3 has 9 residues. V lost 4 bases and J lost 10, with 5 bases in between. Germline values: CDR1 DFQATT, CDR2 SNEGSKA (reference sequence).

The gene calls are TRBV4-1 and TRBJ1-6; 7 bases are shared with TRBD1. The CDR3 covers 17 residues. Germline assignment: CDR1 MGHRA and CDR2 YSYEKL. The V segment lost 7 bases and the J segment 7 bases; nucleotides outside the gene matches: 16. This CDR3 is CASTPSGTALRNSPLHF. Here the CDR3 DNA reads TGCGCCAGCACCCCGTCAGGGACAGCCCTCCGAAATTCACCCCTCCACTTT.